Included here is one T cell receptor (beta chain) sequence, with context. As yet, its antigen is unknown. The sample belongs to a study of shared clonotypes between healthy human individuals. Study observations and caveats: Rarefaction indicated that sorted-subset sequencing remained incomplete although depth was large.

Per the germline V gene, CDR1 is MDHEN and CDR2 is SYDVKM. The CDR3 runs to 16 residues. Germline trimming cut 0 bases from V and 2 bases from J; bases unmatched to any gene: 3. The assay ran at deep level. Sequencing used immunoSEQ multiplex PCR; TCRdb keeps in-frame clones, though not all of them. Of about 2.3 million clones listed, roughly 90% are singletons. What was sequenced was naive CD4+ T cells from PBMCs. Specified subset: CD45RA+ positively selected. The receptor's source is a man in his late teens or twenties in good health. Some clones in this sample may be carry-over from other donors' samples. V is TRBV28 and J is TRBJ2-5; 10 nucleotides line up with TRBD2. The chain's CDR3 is CASSLWASGGQETQYF. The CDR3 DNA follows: TGTGCCAGCAGTTTATGGGCTAGCGGGGGACAAGAGACCCAGTACTTC.